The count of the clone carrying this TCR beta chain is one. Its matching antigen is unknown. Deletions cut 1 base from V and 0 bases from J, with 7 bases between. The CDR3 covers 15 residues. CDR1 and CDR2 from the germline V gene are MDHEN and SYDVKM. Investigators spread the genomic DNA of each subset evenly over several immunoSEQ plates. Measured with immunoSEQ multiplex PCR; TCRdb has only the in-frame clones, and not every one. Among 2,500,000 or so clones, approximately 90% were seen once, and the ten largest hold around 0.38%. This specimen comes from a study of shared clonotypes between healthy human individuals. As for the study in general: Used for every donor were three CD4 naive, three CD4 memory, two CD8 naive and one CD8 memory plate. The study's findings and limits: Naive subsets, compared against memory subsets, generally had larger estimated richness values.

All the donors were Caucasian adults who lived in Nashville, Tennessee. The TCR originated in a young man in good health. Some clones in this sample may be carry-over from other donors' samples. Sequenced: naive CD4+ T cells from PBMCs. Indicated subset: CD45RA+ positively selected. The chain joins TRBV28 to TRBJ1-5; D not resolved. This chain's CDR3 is CASSLSRYSNQPQHF. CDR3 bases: TGTGCCAGCAGTTTATCCAGGTATAGCAATCAGCCCCAGCATTTT. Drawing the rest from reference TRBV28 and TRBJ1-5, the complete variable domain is DVKVTQSSRYLVKRTGEKVFLECVQDMDHENMFWYRQDPGLGLRLIYFSYDVKMKEKGDIPEGYSVSREKKERFSLILESASTNQTSMYLCASSLSRYSNQPQHFGDGTRLSIL.